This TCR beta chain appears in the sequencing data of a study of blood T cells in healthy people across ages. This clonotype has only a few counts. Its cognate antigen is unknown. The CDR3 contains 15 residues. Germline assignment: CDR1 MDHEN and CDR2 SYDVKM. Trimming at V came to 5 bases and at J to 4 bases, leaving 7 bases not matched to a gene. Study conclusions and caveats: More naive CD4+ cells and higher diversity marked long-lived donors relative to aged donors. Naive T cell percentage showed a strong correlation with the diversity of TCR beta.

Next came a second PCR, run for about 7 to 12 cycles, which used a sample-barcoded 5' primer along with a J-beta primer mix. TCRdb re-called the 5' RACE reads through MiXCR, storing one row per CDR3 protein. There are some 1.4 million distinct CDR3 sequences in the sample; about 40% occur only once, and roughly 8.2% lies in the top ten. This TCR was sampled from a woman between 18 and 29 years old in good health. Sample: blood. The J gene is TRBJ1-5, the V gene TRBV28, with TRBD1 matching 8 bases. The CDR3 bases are TGTGCCAGCAGTCGGACAGGGTCTGGGAATCAGCCCCAGCATTTT. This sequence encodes CASSRTGSGNQPQHF.